The 28 T cell receptor beta chains below all came from one sample that was sequenced in a study of blood T cell repertoires in COVID-19 (TCRdb year 2020). The library came from the immunoSEQ multiplex PCR assay. This is the immuneACCESS table as TCRdb keeps it, with only in-frame sequences that have V and J called. A part of the clones is gone; compared with another copy, unresolved V genes explain less than half, and the rest is unexplained. Present in this sample are around 310,000 clones, about nine tenths of which were seen just once. The ten largest clones add up to roughly 7% of the sample. Specimen: peripheral blood. The receptors come from a woman aged 25 to 39 with COVID-19, enrolled during active disease.

This chain connects TRBV5-1 to TRBJ1-2; D is unclear. The V end lost 4 bases, the J end lost 8 bases, and 12 bases lay between the germline ends. The CDR3 runs 12 residues. Per the germline V gene, CDR1 is SGHRS and CDR2 is YFSETQ. The CDR3 DNA reads TGCGCCAGCAGCCCCAGTTGGCAGGGCTACACCTTC. Translated: CASSPSWQGYTF.

This sequence joins TRBV19 and TRBJ2-1; D is unresolved. Per germline, CDR1 LNHDA and CDR2 SQIVND (reference sequence). The CDR3 is 13 residues long. Trimming stripped 3 bases from V and 4 bases from J, with 7 bases between. In DNA form, the CDR3 reads TGTGCCAGTAGTATTTTCCCTTACAATGAGCAGTTCTTC. This codes for CASSIFPYNEQFF. Based on the CDR3 plus reference TRBV19 and TRBJ2-1, the full variable domain is DGGITQSPKYLFRKEGQNVTLSCEQNLNHDAMYWYRQDPGQGLRLIYYSQIVNDFQKGDIAEGYSVSREKKESFPLTVTSAQKNPTAFYLCASSIFPYNEQFFGPGTRLTVL.

J is TRBJ2-7 and V is TRBV5-4; TRBD2 might be the D (5 bases). The CDR3 has 13 amino acids. Trimming pared 4 bases from V and 1 base from J, leaving 9 bases between. Germline values: CDR1 SGHNT, CDR2 YYREEE (reference sequence). The CDR3 here is CASSPRGSYEQYF. In nucleotides, the CDR3 is TGTGCCAGCAGCCCACGGGGATCCTACGAGCAGTACTTC.

The rearrangement uses TRBV4-1 and TRBJ2-7, with a possible D match to TRBD1 (5 bases). The ends were cut back, 4 bases at V and 0 bases at J, with 16 bases in the middle. Per germline, CDR1 MGHRA and CDR2 YSYEKL. This CDR3 region has 16 residues. The CDR3: CASSLSPRQHSYEQYF. CDR3 nucleotide sequence: TGCGCCAGCAGCCTAAGCCCCAGACAGCACTCCTACGAGCAGTACTTC.

On this clone itself: Additional DNA sequences in this sample encode the identical CDR3. This sequence joins TRBV6-1 and TRBJ1-6; 7 bases line up with TRBD1. Germline lookup yields CDR1 MNHNS and CDR2 SASEGT. The trim removed 2 bases at V and 6 bases at J, leaving 4 bases unmatched. This CDR3 has 15 amino acids. CDR3 sequence reads: CASSERTGSNSPLHF. The CDR3 bases are TGTGCCAGCAGTGAAAGGACAGGCAGTAATTCACCCCTCCACTTT.

The rearrangement joins TRBV19 to TRBJ2-1, with D possibly matching TRBD1 (6 bases). The length of the CDR3 is 17 residues. Germline CDR1 and CDR2: LNHDA and SQIVND (reference sequence). V was clipped by 7 bases and J by 4 bases, with 23 bases between them. As DNA, the CDR3 is TGTGCCAGTACCCCGTCATTAGGGGGACATCAATACAATGAGCAGTTCTTC. Translation gives CASTPSLGGHQYNEQFF.

The genes are TRBV6-6 and TRBJ2-2, with 7 bases fitting TRBD1. The CDR3 runs 16 residues. The V gene end was trimmed by 3 bases and the J gene end by 5 bases; junction bases not matched to a gene: 9. CDR1 and CDR2 (germline): MNHNY, SVGAGI (reference sequence). The CDR3 sequence is CASSYTPGQRTGELFF. As DNA, the CDR3 is TGTGCCAGCAGTTATACCCCGGGACAGAGAACCGGGGAGCTGTTTTTT.

The CDR3 region has the DNA TGCAGCGTTGGCAGATCCCTGAACACCGGGGAGCTGTTTTTT. Its translation is CSVGRSLNTGELFF. V gene TRBV29-1 combines with J gene TRBJ2-2; D gene ambiguous. Trimming stripped 4 bases from V and 1 base from J, with 10 bases between. This CDR3 region has 14 residues. Per germline, CDR1 SQVTM and CDR2 ANQGSEA.

Regarding this clone: Other DNA sequences in the same sample also yield this CDR3. The V and J genes are TRBV12-3 or TRBV12-4 and TRBJ1-5; TRBD1 might be the D (5 bases). The CDR3 runs to 13 residues. Deletions cut 6 bases from V and 3 bases from J, with 9 bases between. The CDR3 is CASSRGDNQPQHF. The DNA of the CDR3 is TGTGCCAGCAGCCGGGGGGACAATCAGCCCCAGCATTTT.

The chain uses TRBV5-1 and TRBJ1-2; D is possibly TRBD1 (6 bases). V was pared by 4 bases and J by 3 bases, with 16 bases between. CDR1 and CDR2 (germline): SGHRS, YFSETQ. This CDR3 comprises 15 residues. CDR3 region: CASSPQTGDYYGYTF. The CDR3 nucleotides are TGCGCCAGCAGCCCACAGACAGGAGATTACTATGGCTACACCTTC.

V usage is TRBV28 and J usage is TRBJ1-4; 7 nucleotides align to TRBD1. The junction had 7 bases not matched to a gene; V was cut back by 3 bases and J by 0 bases. CDR1 and CDR2 (germline): MDHEN, SYDVKM. The length of the CDR3 is 17 residues. The CDR3 DNA follows: TGTGCCAGCAGTTTTTTGGGACAGAGGACAACTAATGAAAAACTGTTTTTT. It codes for CASSFLGQRTTNEKLFF.

The chain couples TRBV15 to TRBJ1-4, with 7 bases aligning to TRBD1. Germline loops: CDR1 LNHNV, CDR2 YYDKDF (reference sequence). Unmatched junction bases numbered 9, after V lost 3 bases and J lost 8 bases. There are 15 residues in the CDR3. The CDR3 DNA is TGTGCCACCAGCAGGGGTGGCAGGGGGGAAGAAAAACTGTTTTTT. Translation gives CATSRGGRGEEKLFF.

The CDR3: CASSVETGTGVETQYF. In nucleotides, the CDR3 is TGTGCCAGCAGCGTAGAAACCGGGACAGGGGTGGAGACCCAGTACTTC. This chain links TRBV5-4 with TRBJ2-5; the match to TRBD1 covers 10 bases. The V gene end was trimmed by 4 bases and the J gene end by 5 bases; junction bases not matched to a gene: 11. The CDR3 contains 16 residues. CDR1 is SGHNT and CDR2 is YYREEE in the germline V gene (reference sequence).

This clone occurred once. The rearrangement uses TRBV6-5 and TRBJ2-1, with 7 bases that match TRBD2. This CDR3 region has 15 residues. V dropped 6 bases and J dropped 4; count of bases not matched to a gene: 9. The germline V gene has CDR1 MNHEY and CDR2 SVGAGI. CDR3 loop: CASSISGKTYNEQFF. CDR3 DNA: TGTGCCAGCAGCATAAGCGGGAAAACTTACAATGAGCAGTTCTTC.

The CDR3 is CASLEDRGLEQYF. The CDR3 nucleotides read TGTGCCAGCTTGGAGGACAGGGGGCTCGAGCAGTACTTC. This chain uses TRBV2 with TRBJ2-7, with TRBD1 matching over 11 bases. The V gene's germline CDR1 is SNHLY and CDR2 FYNNEI. V was clipped by 8 bases and J by 6 bases; unmatched bases: 6. The CDR3 extends over 13 amino acids. The variable domain in full, completed from reference TRBV2 and TRBJ2-7, reads EPEVTQTPSHQVTQMGQEVILRCVPISNHLYFYWYRQILGQKVEFLVSFYNNEISEKSEIFDDQFSVERPDGSNFTLKIRSTKLEDSAMYFCASLEDRGLEQYFGPGTRLTVT.

The CDR3 nucleotides read TGTGCCAGCATGACAGGGCGGGGTGAAAAACTGTTTTTT. It codes for CASMTGRGEKLFF. The chain is built from TRBV2 and TRBJ1-4, with TRBD1 matching 7 bases. With 7 bases clipped from V and 7 bases from J, the junction kept 6 bases outside the gene matches. The CDR3 loop spans 13 amino acids. Germline CDR1 reads SNHLY; CDR2 reads FYNNEI.

The J gene is TRBJ2-1, the V gene TRBV11-2; 9 bases line up with TRBD1. Trimming at V came to 3 bases and at J to 4 bases, leaving 4 bases not matched to a gene. From germline, CDR1 is SGHAT and CDR2 FQNNGV. This CDR3 has 15 residues. This CDR3 reads CASSFGTGYYNEQFF. DNA of the CDR3: TGTGCCAGCAGCTTCGGGACAGGGTATTACAATGAGCAGTTCTTC.

The rearrangement uses TRBV27 and TRBJ2-7, with D unclear. V was clipped by 3 bases and J by 1 base, with 7 bases between them. Germline lookup yields CDR1 MNHEY and CDR2 SMNVEV (reference sequence). The CDR3 covers 13 residues. The CDR3 nucleotides are TGTGCCAGCAGTTTCGGAGTTTCCTACGAGCAGTACTTC. The encoded protein is CASSFGVSYEQYF.

The V and J genes are TRBV5-1 and TRBJ2-5; 9 bases are a match to TRBD2. CDR1 is SGHRS, CDR2 YFSETQ, per germline. The J segment lost 1 base and the V segment lost 2 bases, leaving 3 bases of the junction unmatched. The CDR3 has 15 amino acids. In DNA form, the CDR3 reads TGCGCCAGCAGCTTTGCGGGACTAGCCCAAGAGACCCAGTACTTC. Protein product: CASSFAGLAQETQYF.

This rearrangement joins TRBV4-2 to TRBJ2-2; 8 bases line up with TRBD2. Trimming removed 2 bases from V and 5 bases from J; junction bases left unmatched: 10. Germline CDR1 LGHNA, CDR2 YNFKEQ. The CDR3 loop spans 17 amino acids. The CDR3, as DNA: TGTGCCAGCAGCCAAACAAAAGCGGGAGTAGGTACCGGGGAGCTGTTTTTT. Residues: CASSQTKAGVGTGELFF.

In this sample, this clone turned up once. This chain links TRBV6-5 with TRBJ1-1; possible D gene TRBD1, 5 bases. Trimming took 0 bases from V and 4 from J, leaving 12 bases between them. CDR1 is MNHEY, CDR2 SVGAGI, per germline. The CDR3 sequence is 15 residues long. The CDR3 DNA reads TGTGCCAGCAGTTACTCGACGTCGGGGGGCACTGAAGCTTTCTTT. This translates into CASSYSTSGGTEAFF.

The chain joins TRBV28 to TRBJ2-1; 10 positions agree with TRBD1. The germline gives CDR1 MDHEN, CDR2 SYDVKM. Unmatched junction bases numbered 0, after V lost 5 bases and J lost 2 bases. This CDR3 contains 14 residues. The CDR3 reads CASSGTGAYNEQFF. Here the CDR3 DNA reads TGTGCCAGCAGTGGGACAGGGGCCTACAATGAGCAGTTCTTC.

The V gene is TRBV15, the J gene TRBJ2-7; TRBD2 aligns across 10 bases. Losses at the gene ends were 1 base for V and 6 bases for J; bases not matched to a gene: 6. The germline V gene encodes CDR1 LNHNV and CDR2 YYDKDF (reference sequence). The CDR3 length is 15 residues. CDR3 region: CATSRAQREGPEQYF. CDR3 coding DNA: TGTGCCACCAGCAGAGCTCAGCGGGAGGGCCCCGAGCAGTACTTC.

The chain links TRBV7-2 to TRBJ1-3; D unresolved. Germline loops: CDR1 SGHTA, CDR2 FQGNSA. Trimming removed 1 base from V and 3 bases from J, with 4 bases in between. CDR3 length: 13 residues. The CDR3 region has the DNA TGTGCCAGCAGCTTAGGAGTTGGAAACACCATATATTTT. Translating gives CASSLGVGNTIYF.

The chain joins TRBV2 to TRBJ1-1; TRBD1 matches 11 bases. V shed 5 bases, J shed 6 bases, and the junction held 5 bases outside the gene matches. The CDR3 extends over 14 amino acids. Germline loops: CDR1 SNHLY, CDR2 FYNNEI. In DNA form, the CDR3 reads TGTGCCAGCAGTCTGGGACAGGGGGGTTCTGAAGCTTTCTTT. Its protein is CASSLGQGGSEAFF. Together with reference TRBV2 and TRBJ1-1, the CDR3 gives the full variable domain: EPEVTQTPSHQVTQMGQEVILRCVPISNHLYFYWYRQILGQKVEFLVSFYNNEISEKSEIFDDQFSVERPDGSNFTLKIRSTKLEDSAMYFCASSLGQGGSEAFFGQGTRLTVV.

V is TRBV24-1 and J is TRBJ2-5; D is possibly TRBD1 (5 bases). The CDR3 sequence is 17 residues long. Trimming cost V 5 bases and J 2 bases, with 20 bases left between them. CDR1 is KGHDR, CDR2 SFDVKD, per germline. The CDR3 loop reads CATSGIKGPTRQETQYF. Here the CDR3 DNA reads TGTGCCACCAGTGGAATCAAGGGGCCAACCCGGCAAGAGACCCAGTACTTC.

This sequence joins TRBV19 and TRBJ1-2; 9 positions agree with TRBD1. V was clipped by 10 bases and J by 8 bases; unmatched bases: 11. The CDR3 extends over 13 amino acids. Germline V gene sequence: CDR1 LNHDA, CDR2 SQIVND (reference sequence). The CDR3 loop is CAISTGQGFGYTF. The CDR3 DNA is TGTGCCATCTCTACAGGACAGGGGTTCGGCTACACCTTC.

V and J are TRBV19 and TRBJ1-5; D is unresolved. The CDR3 extends over 12 amino acids. V was trimmed by 5 bases and J by 5 bases, leaving 7 bases between them. CDR1 and CDR2 from the germline V gene are LNHDA and SQIVND (reference sequence). This CDR3 is CASSLDYQPQHF. CDR3 in DNA: TGTGCCAGTAGTCTCGACTATCAGCCCCAGCATTTT.